This T cell receptor beta chain appears in the sequencing data of a study of shared clonotypes between healthy human individuals. Study in general: A donor's plate count was three for CD4 naive and three for CD4 memory; CD8 naive had two and CD8 memory one. Study-wide points: The sharing of 4.5% to 5.5% of naive CD4 clonotypes was seen across a handful of donors.

Germline loops: CDR1 SGHDN, CDR2 FVKESK. The CDR3 consists of 15 residues. Trimming shortened V by 6 bases and J by 1 base, and 13 bases separated the two germline ends. With regard to this clone: No antigen is known for it.

The run depth of the assay was deep. TCRdb's table, derived via immunoSEQ multiplex PCR, lists solely in-frame clones and lacks some. The repertoire holds 760,000 or so clones, with around 96% as singletons. The naive CD8 subset, CD45RO-negative cells positively selected for CCR7, excluded terminally differentiated effector memory CD45RA+ cells. The study enrolled healthy HIV-negative adults without recent acute infections or vaccinations as donors. Sequencing was performed on naive CD8+ T cells sorted from blood. The gene calls are TRBV14 and TRBJ1-3; D unclear. The clonotype was recovered from a man aged 25-45 years in good health. Here the CDR3 DNA reads TGTGCCAGCAGACTAGTCAAGGGATCTGGAAACACCATATATTTT. Protein product: CASRLVKGSGNTIYF.